Listed here is a single TCR beta chain. Only one count was recorded for this clone. Its antigen specificity is not known. Base qualities are not provided; no much larger clone lies one nucleotide away. The sample belongs to a study of T cell responses to AZD1222 COVID-19 vaccine (dated by TCRdb to the early 2020s). Regarding the study in general: AZD1222 recipients with second doses at about 4 weeks or about 12 weeks were pooled, because spike-specific TCR depth and breadth did not differ between schedules. TCR sequencing was performed for over 230 trial participants, of whom approximately 200 were given two doses of AZD1222 and around 25 were given two doses of MenACWY control vaccine. Trial participants were enrolled by age into subgroups of 18-55, 56-69 and 70-plus years, and around 150, 28 and 57 TCR-sequenced participants, respectively, were included in these subgroups. Paper-wide results and their limitations: No day 14 peak-response samples were available, so repertoires were characterized only after the peak T cell response. The 56-69-year group was small, and its depth increase did not reach significance, likely because of low power. A significant rise in spike-specific TCR breadth and depth was observed after two AZD1222 doses relative to day 0 and relative to MenACWY recipients. Conclusions about previously exposed vaccinees are limited because only 5 or 6 AZD1222 recipients were SARS-CoV-2 seropositive at baseline. CD4 TCRs associated with the vaccine covered the entire spike protein, and the dominant responses were in regions 160-218 and 743-854. Reportedly, almost half of the unique spike-specific TCRs recognized epitopes lying outside the regions that are mutated in the B.1.351 and B.1.1.7 variants. Participants were mostly white British, with more females than males. The authors suggested clonal diversity may have been underestimated.

CDR1 and CDR2 are read off the germline V gene (reference sequence) as SGHNT and YYREEE. V drops 0 bases and J drops 7 bases, leaving 11 bases in between. The CDR3 numbers 15 residues from cysteine through phenylalanine. The read is trimmed to its CDR3 DNA, 45 bases read in frame from base 1. The CDR3 regions of human TCRbeta chains were analyzed by immunosequencing. Per the source publication's procedure: TCRs in the repertoires were matched against a reference library of SARS-CoV-2-specific TCRs that had been generated with the MIRA antigen-specificity platform. Breadth meant the fraction of unique TCRs that were SARS-CoV-2-associated, whereas depth meant the fraction of total T cells that were SARS-CoV-2-associated. Using the MIRA data, each spike-specific TCR was mapped to the spike region that the TCR reacts to and placed in a CD4 or CD8 class. Log10-transformed breadth and depth values were compared by one-way ANOVA with Sidak's multiple comparisons tests. In its TCRdb copy, this immuneACCESS table keeps in-frame sequences only and misses some clones. Where compared with another copy, unresolved V genes explain less than half of these, and the others have no known cause. D and trimming were read from the DNA, whereas the V and J calls and clone size are those reported in that table. The sample yields more than 250,000 clones; approximately 93% were counted once. The top ten constitute roughly 0.6% of the sample.

The time point label of this sample denotes: baseline before first vaccination. Samples from vaccinated people were obtained from the UK trials COV001 and COV002, which included a single-blind randomized controlled phase 2/3 trial of AZD1222 (ChAdOx1 nCoV-19) in healthy adults. Trial participant PBMC samples were collected at day 0 and day 28 after the second dose for TCRbeta chain sequencing. The chain joins TRBV5-4 to TRBJ1-6; the D region possibly corresponds to TRBD1 (6 bases align). The sample was peripheral blood, taken on day 0 of AZD1222 vaccination. This clonotype was obtained from an adult in good health. The CDR3 protein sequence reads: CASSLGGARNSPLHF. The base sequence is TGTGCCAGCAGCTTGGGGGGGGCCAGAAATTCACCCCTCCACTTT.